Presented here are 18 T cell receptor beta chains from one specimen sequenced in a study of PD-1 blockade in mismatch repair-deficient tumors. Generated by immunoSEQ multiplex PCR, the TCRdb table keeps only in-frame clones and is missing some. The sample yields about 51,000 clones, 81% seen once. The sample was peripheral blood, taken about 4.5 months after starting pembrolizumab. The source of these receptors is an adult with mismatch repair-deficient cancer.

The chain uses TRBV6-6 and TRBJ1-2, with 8 bases fitting TRBD1. The CDR3 has 16 residues. In germline, CDR1 is MNHNY, CDR2 SVGAGI (reference sequence). J was trimmed by 5 bases and V by 7 bases; bases with no gene match: 15. The CDR3 nucleotides read TGTGCCAGCAAGGTGGGACCAGGGGGCGCGGAGTATGGCTACACCTTC. Its protein product is CASKVGPGGAEYGYTF.

This chain joins TRBV5-1 and TRBJ2-2, with D maybe TRBD2 (5 bases). Germline CDR1 and CDR2: SGHRS and YFSETQ. The CDR3 contains 16 residues. Trimming left V 4 bases short and J 6 bases short, with 19 bases between. CDR3 residues: CASSPSGGPFPGELFF. CDR3 coding DNA: TGCGCCAGCAGCCCCAGTGGCGGGCCTTTCCCCGGGGAGCTGTTTTTT.

This clone was observed a handful of times. CDR3 nucleotides: TGTGCCAGTAGTACGTTGACAGGTGCCGCAACAACTGAAGCTTTCTTT. Translated, it gives CASSTLTGAATTEAFF. The chain links TRBV19 to TRBJ1-1, with D maybe TRBD1 (6 bases). From germline, CDR1 is LNHDA and CDR2 SQIVND (reference sequence). This CDR3 is built from 16 residues. Trimming removed 4 bases at V and 5 bases at J, with 20 bases between.

CDR3 amino acids: CASSFGKNTEAFF. The CDR3 DNA follows: TGTGCCAGCAGCTTTGGAAAGAACACTGAAGCTTTCTTT. The gene calls are TRBV11-2 and TRBJ1-1; D ambiguous. The germline V and J ends were trimmed by 3 bases and 1 base, with 6 bases remaining between them. The CDR3 is made up of 13 amino acids. CDR1 and CDR2 from the germline V gene are SGHAT and FQNNGV.

This clone was counted a few times. The gene calls are TRBV7-8 and TRBJ2-2; 7 bases are a match to TRBD1. Trimming at V came to 5 bases and at J to 4 bases, leaving 10 bases not matched to a gene. In germline, CDR1 is SGHVS, CDR2 FQNEAQ. The CDR3 is 16 amino acids. The CDR3 spells CASSPRGTATTGELFF. CDR3 DNA: TGTGCCAGCAGCCCTAGGGGGACAGCGACCACCGGGGAGCTGTTTTTT.

The chain links TRBV5-6 to TRBJ2-3, with 12 bases identical to TRBD2. There are 15 residues in the CDR3. V dropped 5 bases and J dropped 3; count of bases not matched to a gene: 4. The V gene's germline CDR1 is SGHDT and CDR2 YYEEEE. The CDR3 nucleotides are TGTGCCAGCAGATACGGACTAGCGGGAACAGATACGCAGTATTTT. Amino acids: CASRYGLAGTDTQYF. Full variable domain (missing parts from reference TRBV5-6 and TRBJ2-3): DAGVTQSPTHLIKTRGQQVTLRCSPKSGHDTVSWYQQALGQGPQFIFQYYEEEERQRGNFPDRFSGHQFPNYSSELNVNALLLGDSALYLCASRYGLAGTDTQYFGPGTRLTVL.

V and J are TRBV7-8 and TRBJ2-3, with 9 bases identical to TRBD2. V shed 2 bases and J 8 bases; nucleotides not matched to a gene: 8. The CDR3 is made up of 15 amino acids. Germline V lookup: CDR1 SGHVS, CDR2 FQNEAQ. As DNA, the CDR3 is TGTGCCAGCAGCTTACTGGCGGGAGGGCCGGGTACGCAGTATTTT. It specifies CASSLLAGGPGTQYF. Complete variable domain (other parts from reference TRBV7-8 and TRBJ2-3): GAGVSQSPRYKVAKRGQDVALRCDPISGHVSLFWYQQALGQGPEFLTYFQNEAQLDKSGLPSDRFFAERPEGSVSTLKIQRTQQEDSAVYLCASSLLAGGPGTQYFGPGTRLTVL.

This clone was recorded only once. The chain joins TRBV6-5 to TRBJ2-1; 11 bases map to TRBD1. The CDR3 has 15 amino acids. Germline V gives CDR1 MNHEY, CDR2 SVGAGI. V lost 6 bases and J lost 4; bases outside the gene matches: 5. The CDR3 spells CASSAGTGGYNEQFF. Written as DNA, the CDR3 is TGTGCCAGCAGCGCCGGGACAGGGGGATACAATGAGCAGTTCTTC.

J is TRBJ2-1 and V is TRBV29-1; D is possibly TRBD2 (6 bases). Trimming left V 6 bases short and J 8 bases short, with 17 bases between. CDR3 size: 13 residues. CDR1 is SQVTM and CDR2 is ANQGSEA in the germline V gene. The CDR3 region is CSVHEVGEDEQFF. The CDR3 nucleotides read TGCAGCGTCCACGAGGTGGGGGAGGATGAGCAGTTCTTC.

The chain is built from TRBV11-3 and TRBJ2-3, with D possibly TRBD1 on 6 matching bases. CDR1 is SGHNT, CDR2 YENEEA, per germline. There are 14 residues in the CDR3. With 5 bases removed from V and 3 bases from J, the gap between germline ends came to 12 bases. CDR3 sequence (DNA): TGTGCCAGCAGCCCCAGGGACACTACAGATACGCAGTATTTT. Translating it yields CASSPRDTTDTQYF.

This clone was seen only a few times. The gene calls are TRBV19 and TRBJ2-3; D is unresolved. V shed 3 bases and J shed 1 base, with 11 bases lying between them. This CDR3 contains 15 residues. The germline V gene encodes CDR1 LNHDA and CDR2 SQIVND (reference sequence). CDR3 region: CASSINLWGTDTQYF. Here the CDR3 DNA reads TGTGCCAGTAGTATTAACCTCTGGGGCACAGATACGCAGTATTTT. The whole variable domain, remainder taken from reference TRBV19 and TRBJ2-3, is DGGITQSPKYLFRKEGQNVTLSCEQNLNHDAMYWYRQDPGQGLRLIYYSQIVNDFQKGDIAEGYSVSREKKESFPLTVTSAQKNPTAFYLCASSINLWGTDTQYFGPGTRLTVL.

V is TRBV4-2 and J is TRBJ1-1, with D possibly matching TRBD1 (5 bases). The CDR3 contains 15 residues. In germline, CDR1 is LGHNA, CDR2 YNFKEQ. V was pared by 4 bases and J by 5 bases, with 17 bases between. Here the CDR3 DNA reads TGTGCCAGCAGCCCCGCGGGGCCTTGGGTAACTGAAGCTTTCTTT. This translates into CASSPAGPWVTEAFF.

The rearrangement links TRBV19 to TRBJ2-3; 7 bases fit TRBD2. The CDR3 totals 14 residues. Per germline, CDR1 LNHDA and CDR2 SQIVND (reference sequence). With 1 base clipped from V and 5 bases from J, the junction kept 3 bases outside the gene matches. The chain's CDR3 is CASSIGGREDTQYF. The CDR3 DNA sequence: TGTGCCAGTAGTATAGGGGGGAGGGAAGATACGCAGTATTTT.

The V and J genes are TRBV6-5 and TRBJ2-5, with 10 bases lining up with TRBD1. V gave up 6 bases and J gave up 5 bases; unmatched junction bases: 6. The CDR3 length is 14 residues. Germline V gene sequence: CDR1 MNHEY, CDR2 SVGAGI. CDR3 coding DNA: TGTGCCAGCAGAGCCGGGACAGGGGCCGAGACCCAGTACTTC. Residues: CASRAGTGAETQYF.

The chain carries TRBV7-8 and TRBJ1-5; D not resolved. Germline-derived CDR1 and CDR2 are SGHVS and FQNEAQ. The CDR3 loop spans 13 amino acids. Trimming pared 2 bases from V and 5 bases from J, leaving 7 bases between. The CDR3 loop reads CASSLYKDQPQHF. In nucleotides, the CDR3 is TGTGCCAGCAGCTTATATAAGGATCAGCCCCAGCATTTT.

V gene TRBV5-4 combines with J gene TRBJ2-1; 8 nucleotides align to TRBD1. This CDR3 spans 14 amino acids. The trim removed 4 bases at V and 4 bases at J, leaving 4 bases unmatched. CDR1 and CDR2 (germline): SGHNT, YYREEE (reference sequence). The CDR3 loop is CASSPRDRYNEQFF. The CDR3 DNA follows: TGTGCCAGCAGCCCCCGGGACAGGTACAATGAGCAGTTCTTC.

This sequence joins TRBV19 and TRBJ2-3; D is undetermined. Germline CDR1 and CDR2: LNHDA and SQIVND (reference sequence). The CDR3 is 13 residues long. With 5 bases removed from V and 2 bases from J, the gap between germline ends came to 8 bases. The CDR3 region is CASSSSITDTQYF. As DNA, the CDR3 is TGTGCCAGTAGTTCGTCTATCACAGATACGCAGTATTTT.

This clone was observed a handful of times. The chain recombines TRBV5-8 with TRBJ2-5; the match to TRBD1 covers 9 bases. Germline CDR1 is SGHTS and CDR2 is YDEGEE. This CDR3 has 14 residues. V gave up 2 bases and J gave up 4 bases; unmatched junction bases: 3. The CDR3 protein is CASSFGQGLETQYF. In DNA form, the CDR3 reads TGTGCCAGCAGCTTCGGACAGGGGCTAGAGACCCAGTACTTC.